Following are 15 T cell receptor beta chains from one sample sequenced in a study of blood T cell repertoires in COVID-19. Clones were sequenced by immunoSEQ multiplex PCR, and TCRdb holds only the in-frame ones, with some missing. The sample includes some 86,000 clones, roughly 84% of them seen just once. Sequencing was carried out using peripheral blood. These TCRs come from a woman of 80 years or more with active or convalescent COVID-19.

The V call is TRBV10-1, the J call TRBJ2-4; TRBD1 matches 8 bases. This CDR3 comprises 17 residues. After removal of 11 bases from V and 0 bases from J, the junction contained 15 bases not matched to a gene. Germline CDR1 reads WNHNN; CDR2 reads SYGVQD (reference sequence). The CDR3 nucleotides are TGCGCCGCCCCAACTCGGACAGGGATGACAGCCAAAAACATTCAGTACTTC. It yields the protein CAAPTRTGMTAKNIQYF.

This clone was detected only once. The chain links TRBV15 to TRBJ1-5; D is unclear. With 5 bases removed from V and 0 bases from J, the gap between germline ends came to 5 bases. The germline V gene has CDR1 LNHNV and CDR2 YYDKDF (reference sequence). The CDR3 length is 13 residues. CDR3 coding DNA: TGTGCCACCAGCTCAGGTAGCAATCAGCCCCAGCATTTT. Amino acid sequence: CATSSGSNQPQHF. Supplemented by reference TRBV15 and TRBJ1-5, the full variable domain reads DAMVIQNPRYQVTQFGKPVTLSCSQTLNHNVMYWYQQKSSQAPKLLFHYYDKDFNNEADTPDNFQSRRPNTSFCFLDIRSPGLGDTAMYLCATSSGSNQPQHFGDGTRLSIL.

V gene TRBV11-3 combines with J gene TRBJ2-7, with D possibly TRBD1 on 6 matching bases. CDR3 length: 12 amino acids. Per the germline V gene, CDR1 is SGHNT and CDR2 is YENEEA. Trimming removed 6 bases at V and 3 bases at J, with 9 bases between. The CDR3 DNA is TGTGCCAGCAGGAAACAGGGCTACGAGCAGTACTTC. It yields the protein CASRKQGYEQYF.

This clone appeared a few times. The V and J genes are TRBV3-1 (or the pseudogene TRBV3-2) and TRBJ1-2; 8 nucleotides match TRBD1. Germline assignment: CDR1 LGHDT and CDR2 YNNKEL (reference sequence). The CDR3 totals 14 residues. Losses at the gene ends were 4 bases for V and 5 bases for J; bases not matched to a gene: 6. The CDR3 DNA sequence: TGTGCCAGCAGCCTCGGGACAGGCGGTTATGGCTACACCTTC. It yields the protein CASSLGTGGYGYTF.

V gene TRBV6-1 combines with J gene TRBJ2-3; D is perhaps TRBD2 (5 bases). With 4 bases removed from V and 2 bases from J, the gap between germline ends came to 19 bases. The CDR3 is made up of 17 amino acids. CDR1 and CDR2 (germline): MNHNS, SASEGT. Written as DNA, the CDR3 is TGTGCCAGCAGTGCCGGGGTAAATCGTTATCACACAGATACGCAGTATTTT. Its protein product is CASSAGVNRYHTDTQYF.

The rearrangement uses TRBV5-1 and TRBJ2-3; D unresolved. The CDR3 runs 13 residues. Trimming took off 3 bases at V and 6 bases at J, with 11 bases between the two ends. CDR1 and CDR2 (germline): SGHRS, YFSETQ. DNA for the CDR3: TGCGCCAGCAGCTACCTGTCCGCGGATACGCAGTATTTT. Its translation: CASSYLSADTQYF.

CDR3 in DNA: TGTGCCAGCAGTTACGACAGGGGGTATGGCTACACCTTC. Translation: CASSYDRGYGYTF. The chain joins TRBV5-4 to TRBJ1-2; 9 nucleotides match TRBD1. J lost 5 bases, V lost 5 bases, and 4 bases had no gene match. CDR3 size: 13 residues. Germline CDR1 is SGHNT and CDR2 is YYREEE (reference sequence). The full variable domain, in which reference TRBV5-4 and TRBJ1-2 provide the parts outside the CDR3, is ETGVTQSPTHLIKTRGQQVTLRCSSQSGHNTVSWYQQALGQGPQFIFQYYREEENGRGNFPPRFSGLQFPNYSSELNVNALELDDSALYLCASSYDRGYGYTFGSGTRLTVV.

CDR3 amino acids: CASSFGTGMRETQYF. CDR3 in DNA: TGTGCCAGCAGTTTCGGAACAGGGATGAGGGAGACCCAGTACTTC. The chain carries TRBV27 and TRBJ2-5, with D maybe TRBD1 (6 bases). The CDR3 length is 15 residues. V dropped 3 bases and J dropped 5 bases, with 16 bases sitting between them. Germline-derived CDR1 and CDR2 are MNHEY and SMNVEV (reference sequence).

The chain has TRBV6-6 and TRBJ2-7; 8 bases fit TRBD1. The CDR3 totals 13 residues. Germline V CDR1 and CDR2: MNHNY, SVGAGI (reference sequence). After removal of 10 bases from V and 3 bases from J, the junction contained 8 bases not matched to a gene. The CDR3 is CANSGGAGYEQYF. CDR3 DNA: TGTGCCAACTCAGGGGGCGCGGGCTACGAGCAGTACTTC.

The chain is built from TRBV6-1 and TRBJ2-2; D not certain. Germline V gene sequence: CDR1 MNHNS, CDR2 SASEGT. The CDR3 runs to 15 residues. The germline V and J ends were trimmed by 2 bases and 5 bases, with 12 bases remaining between them. The CDR3 spells CASSEMVLTTGELFF. For the CDR3, the DNA is TGTGCCAGCAGTGAAATGGTACTTACTACCGGGGAGCTGTTTTTT.

The V call is TRBV7-9, the J call TRBJ2-5; tentative D call: TRBD1 (5 bases). The germline CDR1 and CDR2 sequences are SEHNR and FQNEAQ (reference sequence). This CDR3 contains 14 residues. V was clipped by 1 base and J by 4 bases, with 10 bases between them. DNA for the CDR3: TGTGCCAGCAGCTTAGGGACATCGGGAGAGACCCAGTACTTC. Its protein is CASSLGTSGETQYF. Full variable domain (rest looked up from reference TRBV7-9 and TRBJ2-5): DTGVSQNPRHKITKRGQNVTFRCDPISEHNRLYWYRQTLGQGPEFLTYFQNEAQLEKSRLLSDRFSAERPKGSFSTLEIQRTEQGDSAMYLCASSLGTSGETQYFGPGTRLLVL.

The rearrangement joins TRBV30 to TRBJ1-5; D not certain. This CDR3 is 15 amino acids long. V dropped 0 bases and J dropped 5 bases, with 14 bases sitting between them. Germline V CDR1 and CDR2: GTSNPN, SVGIG (reference sequence). CDR3 protein: CAWSVSVAAYQPQHF. For the CDR3, the DNA is TGTGCCTGGAGTGTAAGCGTGGCAGCCTATCAGCCCCAGCATTTT.

The chain uses TRBV11-2 and TRBJ2-1; tentatively, D is TRBD1 (6 bases). CDR1 and CDR2 (germline): SGHAT, FQNNGV. V was shortened by 4 bases and J by 4 bases, with 14 bases between the two germline ends. The CDR3 is made up of 15 amino acids. CDR3 in DNA: TGTGCCAGCAGCTCAACAGGGTACCAGTACAATGAGCAGTTCTTC. The encoded protein is CASSSTGYQYNEQFF.

This clone has only a few counts. The CDR3, as DNA: TGTGCCAGCAGCACAAGACAGGGGCAGCCCCAGCATTTT. Translation: CASSTRQGQPQHF. V is TRBV7-2 and J is TRBJ1-5; 8 bases agree with TRBD1. CDR1 and CDR2 (germline): SGHTA, FQGNSA. J was trimmed by 7 bases and V by 5 bases; bases with no gene match: 4. The CDR3 has 13 amino acids.

The chain has TRBV9 and TRBJ2-7; TRBD2 is a possible D gene (6 bases). The CDR3 consists of 14 residues. Trimming stripped 0 bases from V and 3 bases from J, with 10 bases between. Germline CDR1 is SGDLS and CDR2 is YYNGEE. DNA of the CDR3: TGTGCCAGCAGCGTAGGTCCGGGGGTCTACGAGCAGTACTTC. The encoded protein is CASSVGPGVYEQYF.